This TCR beta chain was recorded in a study of low-dose radiotherapy and immunotherapy resistance in tumors. Study context: Across 26 weeks, 13 Gy in total went to Cohort 2, delivered as 1 Gy per fraction every two weeks. Ipilimumab 1 mg/kg every six weeks, together with nivolumab 240 mg every two weeks, was given intravenously to patients. Patients received 300 mg of oral aspirin each day across four cycles, commencing on cycle 1 day 1.

From germline, CDR1 is SGDLS and CDR2 YYNGEE. V lost 3 bases and J lost 2; bases outside the gene matches: 4. This CDR3 has 15 amino acids. As for time point: before trial treatment. Inclusion covered patients whose advanced solid tumors lacked tumor-infiltrating lymphocytes. This clonotype was seen ten or more times. Gene-specific TRAV and TRBV primers were used for first-strand cDNA, covering alpha and beta chains. The TCRs were subjected to amplification over around 19 PCR cycles employing a constant-region primer in conjunction with a V-primer adapter. TCRdb recomputed calls from the reads with MiXCR, one row per CDR3 protein. The repertoire holds about 60,000 distinct CDR3 sequences, with 20% to 25% as singletons.

The chain couples TRBV9 to TRBJ2-2, with TRBD2 matching 7 bases. The sequence was obtained from a male donor with prostate cancer. Sample: PBMCs, taken before treatment. The CDR3 DNA reads TGTGCCAGCAGCGCACCGGGACTAAACACCGGGGAGCTGTTTTTT. Its protein product is CASSAPGLNTGELFF.